This T cell receptor (beta chain) was sequenced in a study of molecular identifiers for immune sequencing clone quantification. Study in general: Four portions were sequenced after RNA from approximately 22,000 or 94,000 naive CD8 cells was split five ways in replicates. General study points: Highly expanded clones may be undercounted when identical TCR molecules share barcodes. The share of molecules held by clones above 20 RNA copies was over 97% in effector cells and under 1% in naive cells.

TCRdb reprocessed the PCR reads with MiXCR, giving one entry per CDR3 protein. Altogether about 640,000 distinct CDR3 sequences are present, around 20% being singletons, with the ten largest covering 0.85% to 0.9%. Germline CDR1 is ENHRY and CDR2 is SYGVKD. CDR3 length equals 13 residues. Notes on this clonotype: The antigen remains undetermined. A much larger clonotype is one base distant, so this may be a read error.

Naive CD8 T cells underwent sorting with the CD8+CD4-CCR7+CD45RA+ definition. The origin of this receptor is a human donor in good health. Some libraries in this study had Jurkat cell RNA spiked in. Input material: naive CD8+ T cells from blood, with Jurkat cell RNA spiked in. Stated subset: FACS-sorted CD8+CD4-CCR7+CD45RA+ naive T cells. The rearrangement links TRBV10-3 to TRBJ1-2, with no clear D. This chain's CDR3 is CAITQEPGDGHTF. Written as DNA, the CDR3 is TGTGCCATCACCCAAGAACCCGGGGATGGCCACACCTTC.